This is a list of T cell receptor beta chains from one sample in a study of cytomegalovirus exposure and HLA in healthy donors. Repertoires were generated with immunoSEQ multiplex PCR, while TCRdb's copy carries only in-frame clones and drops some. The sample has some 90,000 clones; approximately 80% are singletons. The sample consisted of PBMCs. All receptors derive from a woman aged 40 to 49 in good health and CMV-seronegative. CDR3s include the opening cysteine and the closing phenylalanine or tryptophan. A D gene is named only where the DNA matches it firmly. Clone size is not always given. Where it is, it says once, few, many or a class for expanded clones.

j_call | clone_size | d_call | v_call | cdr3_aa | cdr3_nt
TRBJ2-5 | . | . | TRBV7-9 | CASSFLGLGGETQYF | TGTGCCAGCAGCTTCCTCGGTCTAGGGGGAGAGACCCAGTACTTC
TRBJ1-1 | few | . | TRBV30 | CAWSDRRLGFSFTEAFF | TGTGCCTGGAGCGACCGACGTCTAGGATTTTCCTTCACTGAAGCTTTCTTT
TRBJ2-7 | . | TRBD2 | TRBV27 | CATATSGSYEQYF | TGTGCCACCGCGACTAGCGGTTCCTACGAGCAGTACTTC
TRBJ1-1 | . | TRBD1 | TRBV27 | CASRLTGGSEAFF | TGTGCCAGCAGGCTCACAGGGGGAAGCGAAGCTTTCTTT
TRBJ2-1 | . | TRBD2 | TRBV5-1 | CASRYGLAGTLYNEQFF | TGCGCCAGCAGGTATGGACTAGCGGGAACCCTGTACAATGAGCAGTTCTTC
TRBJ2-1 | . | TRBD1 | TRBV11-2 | CASSSNRLRTGFSYNEQFF | TGTGCCAGCAGCTCGAATAGACTCCGGACAGGGTTTTCCTACAATGAGCAGTTCTTC
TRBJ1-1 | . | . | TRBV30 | CAWSSIGEAFF | TGTGCCTGGTCCTCAATCGGTGAAGCTTTCTTT
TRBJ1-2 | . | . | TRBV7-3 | CASSLSPAPRSGYGYTF | TGTGCCAGCAGCTTATCGCCAGCCCCCCGGAGTGGCTATGGCTACACCTTC
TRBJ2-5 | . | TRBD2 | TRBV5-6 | CASSFGSGRPQETQYF | TGTGCCAGCAGCTTCGGTAGCGGGAGGCCACAAGAGACCCAGTACTTC
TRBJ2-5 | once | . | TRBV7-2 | CASSPIQAGRETQYF | TGTGCCAGCAGCCCGATACAGGCGGGGCGAGAGACCCAGTACTTC
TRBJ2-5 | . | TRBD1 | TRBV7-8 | CASSLDRQETQYF | TGTGCCAGCAGCCTGGACAGGCAAGAGACCCAGTACTTC
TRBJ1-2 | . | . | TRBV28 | CAIPQRQGSARGYTF | TGTGCCATCCCTCAGAGGCAGGGGTCGGCTAGGGGCTACACCTTC
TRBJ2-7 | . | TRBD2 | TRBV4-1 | CASSYRRSGTSYEQYF | TGCGCCAGCAGCTACAGAAGAAGCGGGACCTCCTACGAGCAGTACTTC
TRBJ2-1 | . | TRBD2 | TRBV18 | CASSPIGGGYNEQFF | TGTGCCAGCTCACCGATTGGGGGGGGCTACAATGAGCAGTTCTTC
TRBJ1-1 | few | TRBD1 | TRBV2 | CASRVDRSKKAFF | TGTGCCAGCAGAGTGGACAGGTCCAAGAAAGCTTTCTTT
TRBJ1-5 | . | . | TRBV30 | CAWGGGRDQPQHF | TGTGCCTGGGGAGGAGGGCGAGATCAGCCCCAGCATTTT
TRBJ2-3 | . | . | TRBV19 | CASAPGSRTDTQYF | TGTGCCAGTGCCCCCGGGTCCCGAACGGATACGCAGTATTTT
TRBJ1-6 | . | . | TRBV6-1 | CASSRVYQGNLHF | TGTGCCAGCAGTAGGGTTTATCAGGGGAACCTCCACTTT
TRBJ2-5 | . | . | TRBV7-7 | CASSGSGLETQYF | TGTGCCAGCAGCGGATCAGGGTTGGAGACCCAGTACTTC
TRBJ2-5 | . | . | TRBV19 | CASSIGTRQETQYF | TGTGCCAGTAGTATCGGGACAAGACAAGAGACCCAGTACTTC
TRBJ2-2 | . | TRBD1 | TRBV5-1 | CASSRPTGTESNTGELFF | TGCGCCAGCAGCCGCCCTACCGGGACAGAATCGAACACCGGGGAGCTGTTTTTT
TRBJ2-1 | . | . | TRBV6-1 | CASRAETYTYNEQFF | TGTGCCAGCAGAGCAGAGACATACACCTACAATGAGCAGTTCTTC
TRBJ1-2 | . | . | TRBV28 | CASSLGRSNYGYTF | TGTGCCAGCAGTTTAGGCAGATCTAACTATGGCTACACCTTC
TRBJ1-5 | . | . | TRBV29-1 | CSVRQSSNQPQHF | TGCAGCGTTCGACAGTCCAGCAATCAGCCCCAGCATTTT
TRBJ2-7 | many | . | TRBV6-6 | CASSRDISSYEQYF | TGTGCCAGCAGTCGAGACATCTCCTCCTACGAGCAGTACTTC
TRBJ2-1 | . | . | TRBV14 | CASRRDSSYNEQFF | TGTGCCAGCAGAAGGGACTCGTCCTACAATGAGCAGTTCTTC
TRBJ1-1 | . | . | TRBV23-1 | CASSLPRDTTNTEAFF | TGCGCCAGCAGTCTGCCGAGGGACACTACAAACACTGAAGCTTTCTTT
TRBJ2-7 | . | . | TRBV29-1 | CSVASGQKYEQYF | TGCAGCGTTGCTTCAGGACAGAAATACGAGCAGTACTTC